This TCR beta chain came from a study of OX40 agonist ivuxolimab in advanced cancers. Study as a whole: Patients with prior anti-PD-1, anti-PD-L1 or anti-CTLA-4 therapy were eligible; 35% to 45% had some. General observations from the study: CD4+ T cells averaged fewer expanded clones than CD8+ T cells. Some of the lowest clonal expansion was seen in partial responders at 0.1-3.0 mg/kg.

Exclusion of a patient followed from autoimmune disease history or systemic immunosuppression. V trimming: 3 bases; J trimming: 3 bases; junction bases outside the gene matches: 6. CDR3 size: 15 residues. Germline CDR1 reads SGHRS; CDR2 reads YFSETQ. The repertoire was sequenced with immunoSEQ multiplex PCR; TCRdb's copy has only in-frame clones and lacks some. The top ten clones hold about 0.31% of a sample with tens of thousands of clones, around 90% of them seen once. To note about this clone: The antigen is undetermined.

The sequence was collected from an adult with an advanced solid tumor such as melanoma, head and neck, liver or kidney cancer. Source: CD4+ or CD8+ T cells sorted from blood, taken in a trial of the OX40 agonist ivuxolimab. This chain links TRBV5-1 with TRBJ2-3; 8 nucleotides line up with TRBD2. The CDR3 here is CASSSIAGPTDTQYF. The CDR3 bases are TGCGCCAGCAGCTCTATAGCGGGACCGACAGATACGCAGTATTTT. The full variable domain, its missing parts supplied by reference TRBV5-1 and TRBJ2-3, is KAGVTQTPRYLIKTRGQQVTLSCSPISGHRSVSWYQQTPGQGLQFLFEYFSETQRNKGNFPGRFSGRQFSNSRSEMNVSTLELGDSALYLCASSSIAGPTDTQYFGPGTRLTVL.